These 4 T cell receptor beta chains share one sample of origin, sequenced in a study of neurological immune-mediated disorders (dated by TCRdb to the late 2010s). Library construction relied on 5' RACE. These reads were obtained on an Illumina HiSeq 2500. TCRdb ran its own pipeline on the public reads, namely fastp trimming at Q25 and MiXCR clone calling, and kept in-frame beta chains. Entries that share a CDR3 protein sequence are merged under the most common genes and DNA. The sample profile shows around 60,000 distinct CDR3 sequences; about 3.3% of them were found once. Approximately 7% of the sample lies in the top ten. The source material was PBMCs. These receptors were collected from an older woman with multiple sclerosis.

This clonotype was seen many times. CDR3 in amino acids: CASEGGVYGYTF. Here the CDR3 DNA reads TGTGCCAGTGAAGGGGGCGTCTATGGCTACACCTTC. V usage is TRBV2 and J usage is TRBJ1-2; 7 bases align to TRBD1. The CDR3 sequence is 12 residues long. The germline CDR1 and CDR2 sequences are SNHLY and FYNNEI. After removal of 9 bases from V and 4 bases from J, the junction contained 5 bases not matched to a gene.

This clonotype has ten or more counts. This chain uses TRBV4-1 with TRBJ2-1, with 11 bases fitting TRBD2. The CDR3 has 16 residues. CDR1 is MGHRA, CDR2 YSYEKL, per germline. With V trimmed by 4 bases and J by 7 bases, 9 bases remained unmatched. The CDR3 nucleotides read TGCGCCAGCAGCCGCCTAGAACTAGCGGGAGCTAATGAGCAGTTCTTC. Translating it yields CASSRLELAGANEQFF.

Ten or more counts support this clonotype. The chain employs TRBV20-1 and TRBJ1-4; 9 bases map to TRBD1. Germline trimming cut 0 bases from V and 5 bases from J; bases unmatched to any gene: 7. The germline V gene encodes CDR1 DFQATT and CDR2 SNEGSKA (reference sequence). The CDR3 has 16 residues. CDR3 loop: CSARDAGTGNNEKLFF. CDR3 in DNA: TGCAGTGCTAGAGATGCCGGGACAGGGAACAATGAAAAACTGTTTTTT.

This clonotype was seen at least ten times. V gene TRBV6-2 or TRBV6-3 combines with J gene TRBJ2-7; perhaps TRBD1 as D (6 bases). The CDR3 runs to 15 residues. V dropped 0 bases and J dropped 3 bases, with 12 bases sitting between them. Germline V gene lookup returns CDR1 MNHEY and CDR2 SVGEGT. CDR3 coding DNA: TGTGCCAGCAGTTACTCGAGAGAAGGGGGCTACGAGCAGTACTTC. The encoded protein is CASSYSREGGYEQYF.